These 28 T cell receptor beta chains were all obtained from the same sample, sequenced in a study of T-cell memory formation after mild COVID-19. TCRdb reprocessed the 5' RACE reads with MiXCR, giving one entry per CDR3 protein. The repertoire includes about 320,000 distinct CDR3 sequences, over 11% of them detected once, and roughly 23% sits in the top ten. Sequencing was performed on PBMCs or a T cell subset sorted from them (not recorded which). The source of these receptors is a man aged 18 to 30 who had mild COVID-19 (a few samples of this study predate the infection). Cell type and time point are not known.

In DNA form, the CDR3 reads TGTGCCACCAGCAGGACCGGCGCAGAGACCCAGTACTTC. Protein sequence: CATSRTGAETQYF. V and J are TRBV15 and TRBJ2-5, with no clear D. In germline, CDR1 is LNHNV, CDR2 YYDKDF (reference sequence). Trimming removed 3 bases at V and 4 bases at J, with 9 bases between. The CDR3 spans 13 residues.

This clonotype was seen repeatedly, ten times or more. This chain joins TRBV5-1 and TRBJ1-1, with no clear D. Germline V gene lookup returns CDR1 SGHRS and CDR2 YFSETQ. V lost 5 bases, J lost 5 bases, and 19 bases lay in between. The CDR3 length is 15 residues. CDR3 bases: TGCGCCAGCAGACACTACGGGAGAGGGAGGACTGAAGCTTTCTTT. This sequence encodes CASRHYGRGRTEAFF.

The chain recombines TRBV18 with TRBJ1-5, with no clear D. Trimming removed 2 bases from V and 3 bases from J, with 11 bases in between. This CDR3 contains 15 residues. Per the germline V gene, CDR1 is KGHSH and CDR2 is LQKENI. This CDR3 reads CASSPGLLHNQPQHF. The CDR3 bases are TGTGCCAGCTCACCAGGTCTACTCCACAATCAGCCCCAGCATTTT.

The rearrangement links TRBV7-9 to TRBJ1-2; 11 bases match TRBD1. The CDR3 extends over 17 amino acids. Germline CDR1 and CDR2: SEHNR and FQNEAQ (reference sequence). Trimming took 2 bases from V and 4 from J; bases not matched to a gene: 9. The CDR3 coding sequence is TGTGCCAGCAGCTTATACTGGGGACAGGGGGACGGCTATGGCTACACCTTC. This codes for CASSLYWGQGDGYGYTF.

This clonotype has just a few counts. Written as DNA, the CDR3 is TGCGCCAGCAGCTCTAGGGAGGCCGGGGAGCTGTTTTTT. Encoded protein: CASSSREAGELFF. The chain joins TRBV5-1 to TRBJ2-2; D might be TRBD2 (6 bases). The germline CDR1 and CDR2 sequences are SGHRS and YFSETQ. CDR3 length equals 13 residues. V was trimmed by 3 bases and J by 6 bases, leaving 9 bases between them.

This clonotype was observed a handful of times. The CDR3 nucleotides read TGTGCCACCAGTGATCAAGGGACAGCTAGCACAGATACGCAGTATTTT. This codes for CATSDQGTASTDTQYF. The chain combines TRBV24-1 with TRBJ2-3, with 7 nucleotides matching TRBD1. The V segment lost 3 bases and the J segment 0 bases; nucleotides outside the gene matches: 5. CDR3 size: 16 residues. Germline lookup yields CDR1 KGHDR and CDR2 SFDVKD.

This clonotype was observed at least ten times. The chain carries TRBV12-3 or TRBV12-4 and TRBJ1-1; no firm D call. The CDR3 extends over 12 amino acids. Deletions cut 7 bases from V and 5 bases from J, with 11 bases between. Here the CDR3 reads CASTPGGTEAFF. DNA of the CDR3: TGTGCCAGCACCCCTGGAGGGACTGAAGCTTTCTTT.

This clonotype has more than one count but fewer than ten. CDR3 sequence: CSARDSRLTNGELFF. The CDR3 bases are TGCAGTGCTAGAGATTCACGGCTCACCAACGGGGAGCTGTTTTTT. This rearrangement joins TRBV20-1 to TRBJ2-2, with D unclear. V was clipped by 0 bases and J by 7 bases, with 15 bases between them. Germline V gene data show CDR1 as DFQATT and CDR2 as SNEGSKA (reference sequence). The CDR3 length is 15 residues.

This clonotype was found a few times. DNA of the CDR3: TGTGCCTCCTCGGCCGGTTCTAATATTGGTCAGCCCCAGCATTTT. Protein: CASSAGSNIGQPQHF. The V and J genes are TRBV28 and TRBJ1-5, with D uncertain. Germline V lookup: CDR1 MDHEN, CDR2 SYDVKM. The CDR3 loop spans 15 amino acids. Trimming cost V 11 bases and J 6 bases, with 23 bases left between them.

The chain links TRBV6-5 to TRBJ2-3; D is ambiguous. The CDR3 runs 13 residues. Germline-derived CDR1 and CDR2 are MNHEY and SVGAGI. Trimming shortened V by 4 bases and J by 5 bases, and 10 bases separated the two germline ends. The CDR3 reads CASSSRPGDTQYF. The DNA of the CDR3 is TGTGCCAGCAGTTCCCGACCCGGAGATACGCAGTATTTT.

In its sample, this clonotype was seen many times. The chain has TRBV9 and TRBJ2-2; perhaps TRBD1 as D (5 bases). Per the germline V gene, CDR1 is SGDLS and CDR2 is YYNGEE. CDR3 length: 13 residues. Trimming left V 1 base short and J 4 bases short, with 5 bases between. The DNA for the CDR3 is TGTGCCAGCAGCGTACAGGGCACCGGGGAGCTGTTTTTT. It is translated as CASSVQGTGELFF.

This clonotype was counted only a few times. V usage is TRBV5-1 and J usage is TRBJ2-7, with a weak D call TRBD2 (6 bases). Trimming stripped 0 bases from V and 1 base from J, with 14 bases between. CDR1 is SGHRS and CDR2 is YFSETQ in the germline V gene. The CDR3 totals 16 residues. The CDR3 is CASSLGALGGSYEQYV. The DNA of the CDR3 is TGCGCCAGCAGCTTGGGGGCTCTTGGAGGGTCCTACGAGCAGTACGTC.

This clonotype was recorded a few times. V usage is TRBV19 and J usage is TRBJ1-5; D is undetermined. Germline CDR1 LNHDA, CDR2 SQIVND (reference sequence). The CDR3 has 15 residues. Trimming pared 3 bases from V and 7 bases from J, leaving 16 bases between. CDR3 nucleotides: TGTGCCAGTAGTATCATAACGGGGAACGGACAGCCCCAGCATTTT. Its protein is CASSIITGNGQPQHF.

This clonotype was counted at least ten times. The chain combines TRBV7-2 with TRBJ2-2; weak D call: TRBD2 (5 bases). Trimming removed 3 bases from V and 3 bases from J, with 11 bases in between. The CDR3 runs 15 residues. Germline V gene lookup returns CDR1 SGHTA and CDR2 FQGNSA. This CDR3 reads CASSFLSGYTGELFF. CDR3 nucleotide sequence: TGTGCCAGCAGCTTCCTCAGCGGTTACACCGGGGAGCTGTTTTTT.

This clonotype was observed many times. The chain is built from TRBV5-1 and TRBJ2-1; 8 bases match TRBD1. This CDR3 is built from 15 residues. The V and J ends lost 7 bases and 7 bases, in that order; junction bases with no gene match: 13. Germline lookup yields CDR1 SGHRS and CDR2 YFSETQ. The DNA for the CDR3 is TGCGCCAGCGGATTTCGACAGGGGACTGGTAATGAGCAGTTCTTC. Protein sequence: CASGFRQGTGNEQFF.

The chain has TRBV2 and TRBJ2-3, with a possible D match to TRBD1 (5 bases). This CDR3 has 11 residues. Germline loops: CDR1 SNHLY, CDR2 FYNNEI. V lost 10 bases and J 6 bases, leaving 11 bases between the germline ends. CDR3 in amino acids: CAIDSEDTQYF. The CDR3 bases are TGTGCCATTGACAGTGAGGATACGCAGTATTTT.

For the CDR3, the DNA is TGCGCCAGCAGCTTGGGGTCAGCTACAGATACGCAGTATTTT. Residues: CASSLGSATDTQYF. The chain uses TRBV5-1 and TRBJ2-3; D unclear. CDR1 is SGHRS, CDR2 YFSETQ, per germline. The CDR3 length is 14 residues. The ends were cut back, 0 bases at V and 3 bases at J, with 8 bases in the middle.

V and J are TRBV12-3 or TRBV12-4 and TRBJ2-3, with 9 bases aligning to TRBD2. With V trimmed by 3 bases and J by 7 bases, 8 bases remained unmatched. The CDR3 runs to 15 residues. The CDR3 region is CASSFSSSGENTQYF. DNA for the CDR3: TGTGCCAGCAGTTTTTCCTCTAGCGGGGAAAATACGCAGTATTTT.

The chain is built from TRBV7-2 and TRBJ1-2; D is unresolved. CDR1 SGHTA and CDR2 FQGNSA come from the germline V gene. This CDR3 contains 14 residues. Trimming cost V 2 bases and J 3 bases, with 10 bases left between them. The chain's CDR3 is CASSLWTGDYGYTF. The DNA for the CDR3 is TGTGCCAGCAGCTTATGGACCGGAGACTATGGCTACACCTTC.

This clonotype was found once. The chain joins TRBV6-5 to TRBJ2-3; tentatively, D is TRBD1 or TRBD2 (5 bases each). Trimming removed 7 bases at V and 0 bases at J, with 8 bases between. This CDR3 spans 13 amino acids. Germline assignment: CDR1 MNHEY and CDR2 SVGAGI. In nucleotides, the CDR3 is TGTGCCAGCACCTGGGGGAGCACAGATACGCAGTATTTT. Amino acids: CASTWGSTDTQYF.

The chain employs TRBV5-6 and TRBJ1-1; the D is unclear. CDR1 is SGHDT, CDR2 YYEEEE, per germline. This CDR3 region has 14 residues. Trimming removed 7 bases from V and 6 bases from J, with 19 bases in between. The CDR3 DNA reads TGTGCCAGCGTCTGGGCGCGCTTGTCCTCTGAAGCTTTCTTT. It codes for CASVWARLSSEAFF.

The J gene is TRBJ2-1, the V gene TRBV12-3 or TRBV12-4; D is perhaps TRBD1 or TRBD2 (5 bases each). Trimming removed 7 bases from V and 5 bases from J, with 15 bases in between. This CDR3 region has 14 residues. CDR3 bases: TGTGCCAGCAATTGGGGGTCAGGCGACAATGAGCAGTTCTTC. Translated, it gives CASNWGSGDNEQFF.

In its sample, this clonotype was seen once. The chain carries TRBV28 and TRBJ2-3, with 7 bases aligning to TRBD1. CDR1 and CDR2 (germline): MDHEN, SYDVKM. The CDR3 has 13 amino acids. With 5 bases clipped from V and 5 bases from J, the junction kept 4 bases outside the gene matches. CDR3: CASSPRQGDTQYF. In DNA form, the CDR3 reads TGTGCCAGCAGTCCCCGACAGGGAGATACGCAGTATTTT.

This clonotype came up a few times. This chain connects TRBV6-5 to TRBJ1-2, with 9 positions matching TRBD1. The length of the CDR3 is 16 residues. V shed 2 bases and J 8 bases; nucleotides not matched to a gene: 12. Germline values: CDR1 MNHEY, CDR2 SVGAGI. The CDR3 DNA is TGTGCCAGCAGTTACAAAAACTTAGGGACAGGGAAAGGCTACACCTTC. Amino acids: CASSYKNLGTGKGYTF.

This clonotype has just a few counts. The genes are TRBV29-1 and TRBJ2-5; 8 bases fit TRBD2. The V and J ends lost 3 bases and 2 bases, in that order; junction bases with no gene match: 8. The CDR3 covers 15 residues. Germline assignment: CDR1 SQVTM and CDR2 ANQGSEA. The CDR3 sequence: CSVDPTGGPQETQYF. DNA for the CDR3: TGCAGCGTTGACCCAACGGGGGGGCCGCAAGAGACCCAGTACTTC.

The table lists this clonotype with many counts. The chain is built from TRBV6-5 and TRBJ2-5; no reliable D call. Germline V gene lookup returns CDR1 MNHEY and CDR2 SVGAGI. The CDR3 sequence is 15 residues long. Trimming stripped 5 bases from V and 5 bases from J, with 18 bases between. The CDR3 loop reads CASSTPAAPWETQYF. DNA for the CDR3: TGTGCCAGCAGTACGCCTGCGGCTCCATGGGAGACCCAGTACTTC.

The CDR3 sequence is CASSPGQRAEAFF. CDR3 coding DNA: TGTGCCAGCTCACCAGGACAGAGGGCTGAAGCTTTCTTT. The gene calls are TRBV18 and TRBJ1-1, with D possibly being TRBD1 (6 bases). Germline values: CDR1 KGHSH, CDR2 LQKENI. CDR3 size: 13 residues. Trimming took 2 bases from V and 6 from J, leaving 10 bases between them.

This clonotype was counted only a few times. J is TRBJ2-1 and V is TRBV9; 11 positions agree with TRBD1. Germline CDR1 SGDLS, CDR2 YYNGEE. The CDR3 consists of 15 residues. Trimming removed 3 bases from V and 9 bases from J; junction bases left unmatched: 8. The CDR3 nucleotides read TGTGCCAGCAGCGAGGTAGGGACAGGGGGGGCTGAGCAGTTCTTC. Its protein is CASSEVGTGGAEQFF.